This TCR beta chain was retrieved from a study of T cells in Graves' hyperthyroidism and ophthalmopathy (dated by TCRdb to between 2017 and 2020). At the level of the whole study: Peripheral blood samples were taken at initial diagnosis, before any treatment was given. TCR V-J signatures able to tell the groups apart were searched for in a discovery cohort of 90 to 100 patients, of whom 40 to 45 had Graves' ophthalmopathy and 57 had stable Graves' hyperthyroidism. According to the paper, TCR Vbeta CDR3 sequencing was carried out on 135 peripheral blood samples, which came from some 41 ophthalmopathy, fewer than 80 hyperthyroidism and approximately 17 progressor patients. For training and testing, the 100 or so patients in the discovery cohort were randomly divided in a 7:3 ratio. Following sampling, methimazole starting at 30 mg daily was given to hyperthyroidism patients, and high-dose intravenous methylprednisolone was given to ophthalmopathy patients. In about six Graves' hyperthyroidism patients, the study also compared T-cell repertoires from thyroid tissue with T-cell repertoires from blood. An independent validation cohort of 18 to 20 hyperthyroidism patients and approximately 15 patients who later progressed to ophthalmopathy tested prospective prediction of ophthalmopathy. Overall results and qualifications from the work: Sample size was not statistically predetermined, and blinding of investigators to group allocation was not performed. In validation, the model predicted progression to ophthalmopathy with approximately 69% sensitivity and roughly 72% specificity, a median of approximately 6.5 months before onset. In cross-validation, a model built on a 13 V-J signature told ophthalmopathy apart from stable hyperthyroidism with roughly 87% sensitivity and roughly 81% specificity, and in testing the same model reached 80%/75%. Blood samples also contained most of the expanded thyroid clonotypes (frequency above 0.001), which suggests that blood repertoires may reflect thyroid immune responses.

This clonotype was detected ten times or more. Its specific antigen is unknown. Per-base quality was not reported, and no clone a single base away is much larger than it. Between the V and J ends, shortened by 2 bases and 3 bases respectively, the junction contains 10 bases. Taken from cysteine to phenylalanine, the CDR3 has 13 residues. The read is trimmed to its CDR3 DNA, 39 bases read in frame from base 1. CDR1 and CDR2 are drawn from the germline V gene (reference sequence): DFQATT, SNEGSKA. The TCR beta CDR3 regions were amplified from RNA transcripts. A first-round RT-PCR of the TCR CDR3 used the HTBI primer set with the Qiagen OneStep RT-PCR kit. The libraries were constructed in a second round of multiplex PCR and then size-selected and purified. The libraries were sequenced on an Illumina HiSeq2000 using paired-end 100 bp reads. In the source study's methods: SOAPnuke was used to process the raw data, with reads discarded if the reads contained adapters or uncalled bases, had a mean Phred below 15, or lacked an exact constant-primer or identifier match. High-quality paired reads were merged using COPE v1.2.5, and each unique nucleotide sequence was defined as a clonotype. Clonotypes were aligned to IMGT TRBV, TRBD and TRBJ reference segments using MiTCR v1.1. The analysis was restricted to V-J combinations with a frequency above 0.0001, which together covered just over 98% of the repertoires. The TCS score was defined as the ratio of F50 (clonal expansion) to E x V (chaos), calculated using BLOSUM62-based TCRdist between CDR3 peptides within each V-J. Welch's t-statistics and random forest reduced 514 V-J features to roughly 13, which were used in a naive Bayes classifier (R e1071). TCRdb reprocessing: public reads trimmed at Q25 with fastp, clones called with MiXCR, in-frame beta chains kept. Under each unique CDR3 protein, matching rows form one entry showing the most common genes and DNA. These V and J calls rely on TCRdb rather than the paper's analysis. The sample profile shows hundreds of thousands of distinct CDR3 sequences; around 17% of them were found once. About 30% of the sample comes from the top ten.

In the ophthalmopathy patients, disease was moderately to severely active, with a Clinical Activity Score of 3 or more, a NOSPECS grade of 4 or more, and a duration of less than 3 months. Exclusion was applied to patients with uncontrolled infections, other autoimmune diseases, pregnancy or lactation. Diagnoses were established on the basis of clinical symptoms, serum thyroxine and TRAb, thyroid ultrasound, and orbital computed tomography. PBMCs were separated from 10 ml of fresh peripheral blood using Ficoll-Paque density gradient centrifugation. Total RNA was extracted with Trizol reagent, and quality was checked on an Agilent 2100 Bioanalyzer.

The chain is assembled from TRBV20-1 and TRBJ1-1, with no confident D gene call. Sequencing was performed on blood. This receptor was obtained from a woman under 30 with Graves' ophthalmopathy. The sequenced DNA is TGCAGTGCTAGAAAACAGCTTTACACTGAAGCTTTCTTT. Its coded protein is CSARKQLYTEAFF.